The entry below gives a single T cell receptor beta chain sequence along with its context. Its antigen is unknown. It was with a sample-barcoded 5' primer and a J-beta primer mix that a second PCR of roughly 7 to 12 cycles was run. TCRdb re-called the 5' RACE reads with MiXCR, one entry per CDR3 protein. Of roughly 1,800,000 distinct CDR3 sequences listed, about 49% were seen once; the top ten hold approximately 2.1%. This entry is derived from a study of blood T cells in healthy people across ages. Every donor provided 7.5 to 10 milliliters of peripheral blood. Whole-study results and caveats: Roughly linear age-related decline in beta diversity appeared, significant by age around 40. The long-lived group displayed more naive CD4+ cells, plus higher diversity, than the aged donors did. Reliance upon unsorted PBMCs precluded definitive naive versus antigen-experienced comparison.

The CDR3 is 15 amino acids. Germline V gene lookup returns CDR1 DFQATT and CDR2 SNEGSKA (reference sequence). The chain recombines TRBV20-1 with TRBJ2-4, with 7 bases matching TRBD1. The assigned J gene may be wrong: the sequence end matches TRBJ2-5 better. Material: blood. The sequence was obtained from a woman in her 40s in good health. The CDR3 sequence is CSANTGVFSAETQYF. In DNA, the CDR3 is TGCAGTGCTAACACAGGGGTATTCTCGGCAGAGACCCAGTACTTC.